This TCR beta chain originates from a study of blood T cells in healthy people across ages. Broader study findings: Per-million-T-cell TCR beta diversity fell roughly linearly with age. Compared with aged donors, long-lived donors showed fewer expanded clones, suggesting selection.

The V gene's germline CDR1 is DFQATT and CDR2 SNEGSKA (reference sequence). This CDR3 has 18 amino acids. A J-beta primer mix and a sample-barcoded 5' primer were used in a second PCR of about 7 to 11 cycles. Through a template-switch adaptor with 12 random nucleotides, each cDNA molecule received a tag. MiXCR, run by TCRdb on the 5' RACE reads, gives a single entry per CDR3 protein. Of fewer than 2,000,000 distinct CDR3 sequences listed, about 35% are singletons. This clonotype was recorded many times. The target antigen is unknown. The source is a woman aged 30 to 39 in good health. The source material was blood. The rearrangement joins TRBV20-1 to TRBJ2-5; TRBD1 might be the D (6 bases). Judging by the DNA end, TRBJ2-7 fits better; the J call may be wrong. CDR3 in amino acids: CSAREGAGTSGKVSEQYF. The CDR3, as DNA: TGCAGTGCTAGAGAGGGGGCAGGGACAAGCGGAAAGGTTTCCGAGCAGTACTTC.